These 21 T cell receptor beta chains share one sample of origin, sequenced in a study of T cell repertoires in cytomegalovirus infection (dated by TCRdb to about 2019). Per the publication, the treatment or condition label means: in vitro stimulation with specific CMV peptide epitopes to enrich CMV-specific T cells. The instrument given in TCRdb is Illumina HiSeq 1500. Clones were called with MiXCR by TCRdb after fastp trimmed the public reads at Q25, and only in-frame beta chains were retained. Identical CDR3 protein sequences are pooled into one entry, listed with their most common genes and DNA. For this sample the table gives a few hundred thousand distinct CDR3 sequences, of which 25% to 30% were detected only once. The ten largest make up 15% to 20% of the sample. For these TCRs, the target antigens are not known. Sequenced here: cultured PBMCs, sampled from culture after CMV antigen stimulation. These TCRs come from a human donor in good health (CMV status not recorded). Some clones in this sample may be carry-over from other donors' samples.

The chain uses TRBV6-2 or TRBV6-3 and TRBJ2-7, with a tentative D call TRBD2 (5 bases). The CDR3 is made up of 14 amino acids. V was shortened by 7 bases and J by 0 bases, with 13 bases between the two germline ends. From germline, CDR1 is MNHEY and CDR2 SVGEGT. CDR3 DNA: TGTGCCAGCAAAACGGAGGTTAGCTCCTACGAGCAGTACTTC. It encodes CASKTEVSSYEQYF.

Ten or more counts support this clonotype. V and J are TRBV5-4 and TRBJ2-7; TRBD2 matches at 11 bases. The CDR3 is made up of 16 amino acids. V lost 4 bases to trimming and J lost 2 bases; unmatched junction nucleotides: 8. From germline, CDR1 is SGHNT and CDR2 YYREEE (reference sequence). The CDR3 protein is CASSRKLAGGPYEQYF. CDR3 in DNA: TGTGCCAGCAGCCGAAAGCTAGCGGGGGGCCCCTACGAGCAGTACTTC.

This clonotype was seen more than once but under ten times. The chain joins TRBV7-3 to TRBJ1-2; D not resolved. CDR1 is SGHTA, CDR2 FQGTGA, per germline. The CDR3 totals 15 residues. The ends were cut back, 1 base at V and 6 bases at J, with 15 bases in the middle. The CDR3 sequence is CASSLNGRSIDGYTF. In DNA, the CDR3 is TGTGCCAGCAGCTTAAATGGAAGGAGCATCGATGGCTACACCTTC.

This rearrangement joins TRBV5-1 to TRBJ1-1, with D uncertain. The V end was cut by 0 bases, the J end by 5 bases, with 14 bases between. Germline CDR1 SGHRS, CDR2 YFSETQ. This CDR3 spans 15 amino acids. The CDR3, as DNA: TGCGCCAGCAGCTTGGAAGATCCTCTGTATACTGAAGCTTTCTTT. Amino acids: CASSLEDPLYTEAFF.

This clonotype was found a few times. CDR3 bases: TGTGCCAGCAGCTTAATTACAGGGACCGGAGGGGAGCAGTACTTC. Amino acids: CASSLITGTGGEQYF. The V gene is TRBV11-2, the J gene TRBJ2-7; D could derive from TRBD1 or TRBD2 (6 bases each). The germline V gene encodes CDR1 SGHAT and CDR2 FQNNGV. V lost 2 bases and J lost 7, with 18 bases in between. CDR3 length equals 15 residues.

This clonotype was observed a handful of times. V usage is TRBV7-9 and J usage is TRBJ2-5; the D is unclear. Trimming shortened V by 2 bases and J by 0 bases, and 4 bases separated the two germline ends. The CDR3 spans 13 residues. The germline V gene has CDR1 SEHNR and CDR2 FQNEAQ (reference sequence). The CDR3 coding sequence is TGTGCCAGCAGCTTACTTCACCAAGAGACCCAGTACTTC. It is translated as CASSLLHQETQYF. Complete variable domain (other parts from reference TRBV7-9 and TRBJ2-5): DTGVSQNPRHKITKRGQNVTFRCDPISEHNRLYWYRQTLGQGPEFLTYFQNEAQLEKSRLLSDRFSAERPKGSFSTLEIQRTEQGDSAMYLCASSLLHQETQYFGPGTRLLVL.

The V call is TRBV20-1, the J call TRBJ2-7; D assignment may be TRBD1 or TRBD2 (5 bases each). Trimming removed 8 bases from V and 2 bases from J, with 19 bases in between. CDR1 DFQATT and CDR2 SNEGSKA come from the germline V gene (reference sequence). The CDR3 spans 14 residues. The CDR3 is CSPLNRDGTYEQYF. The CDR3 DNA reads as TGCAGTCCTTTAAACCGGGACGGAACCTACGAGCAGTACTTC.

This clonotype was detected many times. The CDR3 sequence: CASSFADRNTGELFF. CDR3 in DNA: TGTGCCAGCAGCTTCGCGGACAGGAACACCGGGGAGCTGTTTTTT. The chain employs TRBV7-2 and TRBJ2-2; TRBD1 is a possible D gene (6 bases). Germline V gene data show CDR1 as SGHTA and CDR2 as FQGNSA. The CDR3 consists of 15 residues. With 3 bases removed from V and 1 base from J, the gap between germline ends came to 9 bases.

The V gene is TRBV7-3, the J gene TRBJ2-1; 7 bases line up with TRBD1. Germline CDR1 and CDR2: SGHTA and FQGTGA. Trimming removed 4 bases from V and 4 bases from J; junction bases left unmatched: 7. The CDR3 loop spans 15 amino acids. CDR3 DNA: TGTGCCAGCAGCTCCCCGGGGACAGCTTACAATGAGCAGTTCTTC. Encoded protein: CASSSPGTAYNEQFF.

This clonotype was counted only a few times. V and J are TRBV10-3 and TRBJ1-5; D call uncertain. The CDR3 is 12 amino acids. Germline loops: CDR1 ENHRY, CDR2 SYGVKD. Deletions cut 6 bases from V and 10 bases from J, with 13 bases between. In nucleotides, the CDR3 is TGTGCCATCAGGGACGAGGCGGGCCCCCAGCATTTT. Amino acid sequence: CAIRDEAGPQHF.

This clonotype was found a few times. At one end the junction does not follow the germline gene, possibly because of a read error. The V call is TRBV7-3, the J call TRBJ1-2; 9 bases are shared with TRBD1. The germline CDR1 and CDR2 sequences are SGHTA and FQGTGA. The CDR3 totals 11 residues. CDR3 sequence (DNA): TGTGCCAGCAGCTTCGGGACAGGGTTTGTCTTC. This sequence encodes CASSFGTGFVF.

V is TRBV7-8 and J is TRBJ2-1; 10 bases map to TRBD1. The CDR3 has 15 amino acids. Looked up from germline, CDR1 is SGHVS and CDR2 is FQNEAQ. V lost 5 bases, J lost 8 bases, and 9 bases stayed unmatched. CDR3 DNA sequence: TGTGCCAGCAGCCCCTGGACAGGGGGTTATGATGAGCAGTTCTTC. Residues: CASSPWTGGYDEQFF.

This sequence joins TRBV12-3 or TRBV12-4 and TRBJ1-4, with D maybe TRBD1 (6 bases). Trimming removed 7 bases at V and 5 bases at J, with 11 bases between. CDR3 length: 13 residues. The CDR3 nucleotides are TGTGCCAGCACCAAAGGGACAAATGAAAAACTGTTTTTT. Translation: CASTKGTNEKLFF.

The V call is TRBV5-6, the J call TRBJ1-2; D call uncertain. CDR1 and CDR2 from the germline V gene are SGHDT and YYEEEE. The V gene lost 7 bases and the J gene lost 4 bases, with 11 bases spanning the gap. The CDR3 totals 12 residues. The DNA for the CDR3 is TGTGCCAGCGGGGAGGGAAGCTATGGCTACACCTTC. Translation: CASGEGSYGYTF.

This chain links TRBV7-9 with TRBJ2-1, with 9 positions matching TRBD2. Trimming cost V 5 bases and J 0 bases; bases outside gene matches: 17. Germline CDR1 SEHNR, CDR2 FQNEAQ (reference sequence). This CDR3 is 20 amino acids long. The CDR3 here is CASSPGDSGGSFSSYNEQFF. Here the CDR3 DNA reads TGTGCCAGCAGCCCGGGGGATAGCGGGGGATCGTTCAGCTCCTACAATGAGCAGTTCTTC.

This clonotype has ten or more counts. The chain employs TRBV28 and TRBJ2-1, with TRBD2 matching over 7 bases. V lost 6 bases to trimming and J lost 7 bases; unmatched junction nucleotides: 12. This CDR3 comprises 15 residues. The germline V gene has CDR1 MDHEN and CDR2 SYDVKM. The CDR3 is CASRNELAISNEQFF. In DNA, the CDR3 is TGTGCCAGCAGGAATGAACTAGCGATCTCTAATGAGCAGTTCTTC.

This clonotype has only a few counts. DNA of the CDR3: TGTGCCAGCAGTCGGACCCGATCCGGGTCCCAGTACTTC. This gives the protein CASSRTRSGSQYF. This rearrangement joins TRBV6-5 to TRBJ2-5; D is uncertain. CDR3 size: 13 residues. V lost 5 bases and J 9 bases, leaving 16 bases between the germline ends. The germline gives CDR1 MNHEY, CDR2 SVGAGI.

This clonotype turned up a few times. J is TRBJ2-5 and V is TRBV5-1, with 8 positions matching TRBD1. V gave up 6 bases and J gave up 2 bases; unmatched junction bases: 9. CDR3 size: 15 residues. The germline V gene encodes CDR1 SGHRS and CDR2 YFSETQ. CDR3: CASTRRGQEQETQYF. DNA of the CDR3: TGCGCCAGCACCCGGAGGGGACAGGAGCAAGAGACCCAGTACTTC.

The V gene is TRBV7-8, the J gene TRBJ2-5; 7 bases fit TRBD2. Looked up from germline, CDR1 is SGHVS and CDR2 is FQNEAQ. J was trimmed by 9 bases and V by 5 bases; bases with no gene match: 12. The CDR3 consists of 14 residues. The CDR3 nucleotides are TGTGCCAGCAGCCCGGACGGGGCGGGGAGGGCCCAGTACTTC. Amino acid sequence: CASSPDGAGRAQYF.

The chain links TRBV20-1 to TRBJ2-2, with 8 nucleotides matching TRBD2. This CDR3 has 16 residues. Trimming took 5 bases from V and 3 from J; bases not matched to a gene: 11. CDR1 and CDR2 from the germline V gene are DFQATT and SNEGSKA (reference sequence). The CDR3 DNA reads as TGCAGTGCTGAGTCGGTAGCGGGGAGCCACACCGGGGAGCTGTTTTTT. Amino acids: CSAESVAGSHTGELFF.

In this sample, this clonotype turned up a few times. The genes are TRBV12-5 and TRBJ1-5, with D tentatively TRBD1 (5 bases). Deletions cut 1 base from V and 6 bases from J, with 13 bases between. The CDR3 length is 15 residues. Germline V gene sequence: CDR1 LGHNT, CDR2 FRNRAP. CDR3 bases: TGTGCTAGTGGTTTGGCCGAGGGGTCGACTCAGCCCCAGCATTTT. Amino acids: CASGLAEGSTQPQHF.